These 4 T cell receptor beta chains were all obtained from the same sample, sequenced in a study of T-cell memory formation after mild COVID-19. Via MiXCR, TCRdb re-called the 5' RACE reads, giving one row per CDR3 protein. The table records a few hundred thousand distinct CDR3 sequences, around 28% of them present only once. What was sequenced was PBMCs or a T cell subset sorted from them (not recorded which). These receptors all stem from an adult woman who had mild COVID-19 (a few samples of this study predate the infection). Cell type and time point are not known.

V and J are TRBV6-2 or TRBV6-3 and TRBJ2-2; possibly TRBD1 or TRBD2 for D (5 bases each). V gave up 7 bases and J gave up 3 bases, with 15 bases separating them. The CDR3 length is 15 residues. CDR1 MNHEY and CDR2 SVGEGT come from the germline V gene. The CDR3 reads CASKAQGRDTGELFF. Here the CDR3 DNA reads TGTGCCAGCAAGGCGCAGGGACGCGACACCGGGGAGCTGTTTTTT.

The chain carries TRBV29-1 and TRBJ2-3, with 9 positions matching TRBD1. The CDR3 runs to 15 residues. Germline values: CDR1 SQVTM, CDR2 ANQGSEA. J was trimmed by 1 base and V by 6 bases; bases with no gene match: 8. CDR3 in DNA: TGCAGCGTATATATCCGGGACAGGGGCACAGATACGCAGTATTTT. It yields the protein CSVYIRDRGTDTQYF.

This clonotype came up many times. The rearrangement uses TRBV15 and TRBJ2-7; D unresolved. V lost 2 bases to trimming and J lost 0 bases, with 5 bases between them. This CDR3 has 13 amino acids. Germline V gene data show CDR1 as LNHNV and CDR2 as YYDKDF (reference sequence). CDR3 coding DNA: TGTGCCACCAGCAGATCACTCTCCTACGAGCAGTACTTC. Its translation is CATSRSLSYEQYF.

There are a few counts of this clonotype. The chain carries TRBV5-4 and TRBJ2-7; D might be TRBD1 (6 bases). The V end lost 1 base, the J end lost 5 bases, and 10 bases lay between the germline ends. The CDR3 consists of 13 residues. From germline, CDR1 is SGHNT and CDR2 YYREEE (reference sequence). CDR3 amino acids: CASSLTGIHEQYF. The CDR3 DNA reads TGTGCCAGCAGCTTGACAGGGATCCACGAGCAGTACTTC.